This TCR beta chain was profiled in a study of T cells in Graves' hyperthyroidism and ophthalmopathy. The investigators amplified TCR beta CDR3 regions from RNA transcripts. The study used the HTBI primer set for a first-round RT-PCR of the TCR CDR3. TCRdb analysed the multiplex PCR reads with MiXCR anew, one entry per CDR3 protein. The sample includes about 400,000 distinct CDR3 sequences, 15% of them seen just once. This CDR3 contains 13 residues. CDR1 is PRHDT, CDR2 FYEKMQ, per germline (reference sequence). Trimming took 2 bases from V and 5 from J, leaving 8 bases between them. Overall study results and limits: A 13 V-J signature model discriminated ophthalmopathy versus stable hyperthyroidism. Most thyroid clonotypes that were expanded above 0.001 also turned up in blood.

Remarks on this clonotype: What it binds is unknown.

This sequence originates from a woman aged 25-40 years with Graves' hyperthyroidism. The V gene is TRBV13, the J gene TRBJ2-3; the D is unclear. What was sequenced was blood. The CDR3, as DNA: TGTGCCAGCAGCTTACAAAGGAGAGATACGCAGTATTTT. Its protein product is CASSLQRRDTQYF. Full variable domain (remainder filled in from reference TRBV13 and TRBJ2-3): AAGVIQSPRHLIKEKRETATLKCYPIPRHDTVYWYQQGPGQDPQFLISFYEKMQSDKGSIPDRFSAQQFSDYHSELNMSSLELGDSALYFCASSLQRRDTQYFGPGTRLTVL.